Presented here are 10 T cell receptor beta chains from one specimen sequenced in a study of T cell repertoires in cytomegalovirus infection. No antigen is known for these receptors. TCRdb recomputed calls from the reads with MiXCR, one row per CDR3 protein. Found here are around 800,000 distinct CDR3 sequences, 32% of them singletons; the top ten hold over 10%. This specimen consisted of cultured CD8+ T cells from PBMCs, obtained from culture after CMV antigen stimulation. The receptors here all came from a human donor in good health (CMV status not recorded). Some clones in this sample may be carry-over from other donors' samples.

The chain has TRBV14 and TRBJ1-3; D remains ambiguous. The V end lost 1 base, the J end lost 8 bases, and 3 bases lay between the germline ends. Germline lookup yields CDR1 SGHDN and CDR2 FVKESK. This CDR3 comprises 11 residues. CDR3 residues: CASSQGHTIYF. CDR3 nucleotides: TGTGCCAGCAGCCAAGGTCACACCATATATTTT.

The rearrangement links TRBV24-1 to TRBJ2-5, with D unresolved. The CDR3 runs to 13 residues. Trimming took off 4 bases at V and 5 bases at J, with 10 bases between the two ends. Looked up from germline, CDR1 is KGHDR and CDR2 is SFDVKD. The CDR3 spells CATSDPAGETQYF. CDR3 DNA: TGTGCCACCAGTGACCCGGCTGGGGAGACCCAGTACTTC.

The gene calls are TRBV2 and TRBJ1-1; weak D call: TRBD1 (5 bases). V was trimmed by 3 bases and J by 11 bases, leaving 16 bases between them. The CDR3 covers 13 residues. Germline CDR1 is SNHLY and CDR2 is FYNNEI. For the CDR3, the DNA is TGTGCCAGCAGTGAGGGGACCAAGGTAGAGGCTTTCTTT. Protein sequence: CASSEGTKVEAFF.

The table lists this clonotype with a few counts. CDR3 sequence: CASRPDRGYYGYTF. CDR3 sequence (DNA): TGTGCCAGCAGGCCTGACAGGGGGTATTATGGCTACACCTTC. The rearrangement joins TRBV27 to TRBJ1-2, with 9 bases lining up with TRBD1. This CDR3 contains 14 residues. Germline CDR1 reads MNHEY; CDR2 reads SMNVEV (reference sequence). V lost 6 bases, J lost 5 bases, and 7 bases stayed unmatched.

The chain couples TRBV27 to TRBJ2-7; 7 bases are shared with TRBD1. The V and J ends lost 8 bases and 5 bases, in that order; junction bases with no gene match: 15. Looked up from germline, CDR1 is MNHEY and CDR2 is SMNVEV (reference sequence). This CDR3 has 15 residues. DNA of the CDR3: TGTGCCAGCCGCCGTGGAGACAGGGATTTCGACGAGCAGTACGTC. Translation gives CASRRGDRDFDEQYV.

This clonotype has more than one count but fewer than ten. The V gene is TRBV19, the J gene TRBJ1-5; D is undetermined. Trimming took 6 bases from V and 5 from J, leaving 11 bases between them. This CDR3 contains 13 residues. Germline CDR1 reads LNHDA; CDR2 reads SQIVND (reference sequence). CDR3 sequence (DNA): TGTGCCAGTAGCCCCGGGAACTATCAGCCCCAGCATTTT. It is translated as CASSPGNYQPQHF.

In its sample, this clonotype was seen a few times. The chain is built from TRBV6-1 and TRBJ1-2; perhaps TRBD1 as D (5 bases). Germline lookup yields CDR1 MNHNS and CDR2 SASEGT. Trimming cost V 2 bases and J 3 bases, with 19 bases left between them. The CDR3 covers 17 residues. DNA for the CDR3: TGTGCCAGCAGTGAACATGGCTTCTCGGGCAGGGACTATGGCTACACCTTC. It yields the protein CASSEHGFSGRDYGYTF.

The rearrangement links TRBV6-8 to TRBJ2-2; 12 positions agree with TRBD1. Germline values: CDR1 MNHGY, CDR2 SAAAGT. Losses at the gene ends were 7 bases for V and 5 bases for J; bases not matched to a gene: 23. The CDR3 consists of 21 residues. CDR3 region: CASTPLRGTGGVAGETGELFF. Here the CDR3 DNA reads TGTGCCAGCACCCCCCTCCGGGGGACAGGGGGCGTAGCGGGGGAAACCGGGGAGCTGTTTTTT.

The V and J genes are TRBV23-1 and TRBJ2-4; D remains unclear. TRBV23-1 is an ORF for which the function is uncertain. The CDR3 runs to 14 residues. V lost 3 bases and J lost 8, with 14 bases in between. The CDR3 loop is CASSHQDPEDIQYF. For the CDR3, the DNA is TGCGCCAGCAGTCACCAGGACCCCGAGGACATTCAGTACTTC.

This clonotype was seen many times. CDR3 DNA: TGTGCCAGCAGTTTATTGCGGACAGGCCCCGTAGGAAACACCATATATTTT. Translating it yields CASSLLRTGPVGNTIYF. V gene TRBV28 combines with J gene TRBJ1-3, with 7 bases matching TRBD1. This CDR3 comprises 17 residues. Germline V gene lookup returns CDR1 MDHEN and CDR2 SYDVKM. Trimming cost V 1 base and J 4 bases; bases outside gene matches: 10.